Sequencing of this TCR beta chain was carried out in a study of human T cells and chemical hapten exposure. This sample's time point: patch test 3, about 24 weeks after DPC sensitization. Sample treatment: therapeutic diphenylcyclopropenone sensitization with weekly scalp DPC. Many counts were recorded for this clonotype. In germline, CDR1 is MDHEN, CDR2 SYDVKM. This CDR3 spans 15 amino acids. Trimming removed 1 base from V and 5 bases from J; junction bases left unmatched: 3. Individual cDNA molecules had unique molecular identifiers attached to them by the library. In the study's own analysis: Per sample, the median was 95,638 TCRs, with values from around 25,000 to 690,000. TCRdb fed the RACE reads into MiXCR, producing one record per CDR3 protein. TCRdb's processing, not the authors', yielded these V and J calls. The repertoire holds over 65,000 distinct CDR3 sequences, with 8.5% to 14% as singletons.

This rearrangement joins TRBV28 to TRBJ2-3; 10 nucleotides align to TRBD2. This clonotype was obtained from a woman aged 50 to 65 with alopecia areata. Some clones in this sample may be carry-over from other donors' samples. The sequencing here drew on whole blood, taken in connection with sensitization to the hapten diphenylcyclopropenone (DPC). As DNA, the CDR3 is TGTGCCAGCAGTTTATCAGCGGGAGGGATAGATACGCAGTATTTT. The encoded protein is CASSLSAGGIDTQYF.